Below are 4 T cell receptor beta chains sequenced from a single sample in a study of cytomegalovirus exposure and HLA in healthy donors. Use of 60 Vbeta and 13 Jbeta primers characterized the PCR. The data were produced by immunoSEQ multiplex PCR, yet TCRdb's version contains in-frame clones alone and is incomplete. The table includes about 160,000 clones, about 76% detected once. The sequencing sample was made of PBMCs. These receptor sequences come from a female donor in good health and CMV-seronegative.

This sequence joins TRBV5-6 and TRBJ1-2; D uncertain. Germline V gene data show CDR1 as SGHDT and CDR2 as YYEEEE. The V and J ends lost 2 bases and 4 bases respectively, with 12 bases between them. The CDR3 is made up of 14 amino acids. The CDR3 DNA reads as TGTGCCAGCAGCTTCTGGGCCTTTGGCTATGGCTACACCTTC. This gives the protein CASSFWAFGYGYTF.

The rearrangement joins TRBV21-1 to TRBJ1-5; TRBD1 was called by the table and not checked on the DNA. TRBV21-1 is listed as a pseudogene. The CDR3 is 17 residues long. The DNA of the CDR3 is TGTGCCAGCAGACTCGAAGACAGGGGGTATAGCAATCAGCCCCAGCATTTT. Residues: CASRLEDRGYSNQPQHF.

The rearrangement joins TRBV6-4 to TRBJ2-3, with TRBD1 matching over 7 bases. Looked up from germline, CDR1 is MRHNA and CDR2 is SNTAGT. The CDR3 length is 13 residues. Trimming cost V 6 bases and J 3 bases; bases outside gene matches: 3. In DNA form, the CDR3 reads TGTGCCAGCAGCGGGACAGAAACAGATACGCAGTATTTT. Protein sequence: CASSGTETDTQYF.

This clone has just one count. The rearrangement uses TRBV5-1 and TRBJ2-1; 14 nucleotides align to TRBD2. CDR3 size: 15 residues. In germline, CDR1 is SGHRS, CDR2 YFSETQ. Trimming cost V 8 bases and J 9 bases; bases outside gene matches: 10. The CDR3 nucleotides read TGCGCCAGTAATGCGGGACTAGCGGGAGCGGGTGAGCAGTTCTTC. Its translation is CASNAGLAGAGEQFF.